This is a list of T cell receptor beta chains from one sample in a study of blood T cell repertoires in COVID-19. Clones were read by immunoSEQ multiplex PCR, and TCRdb kept only the in-frame ones, dropping some. The repertoire holds 85,000 to 100,000 clones, about 91% seen once, with about 1.9% in the top ten. The sequencing input was peripheral blood. The receptor set was obtained from a man between 45 and 60 years old with COVID-19, enrolled during active disease. CDR3s include the opening cysteine and the closing phenylalanine or tryptophan. The order of the fields is J gene, clone size, V gene, D gene, CDR3 protein, CDR3 DNA. D genes are given only for firm matches. Clone size is stated in some rows and not others, as once, few, many or a class when expanded.

TRBJ2-3	.	TRBV7-8	TRBD1	CASSPRQGTDTQYF	TGTGCCAGCAGCCCGAGACAGGGTACAGATACGCAGTATTTT
TRBJ1-1	once	TRBV5-5	.	CASSLGQGSPEAFF	TGTGCCAGCAGCTTGGGCCAGGGTAGCCCTGAAGCTTTCTTT
TRBJ1-2	.	TRBV5-6	.	CASSTGGYGYTF	TGTGCCAGCAGCACGGGGGGATATGGCTACACCTTC
TRBJ1-5	.	TRBV30	TRBD1	CAWSSDRARFNSNQPQHF	TGTGCCTGGAGTTCGGACAGGGCGCGGTTTAATAGCAATCAGCCCCAGCATTTT
TRBJ1-5	.	TRBV3-1/TRBV3-2	.	CASSLTAYSNQPQHF	TGTGCCAGCAGCCTGACAGCTTATAGCAATCAGCCCCAGCATTTT
TRBJ2-1	.	TRBV9	TRBD2	CASSVSGGARNEQFF	TGTGCCAGCAGCGTTAGCGGGGGGGCCCGAAATGAGCAGTTCTTC
TRBJ2-4	.	TRBV2	.	CASADPGQDLAKNIQYF	TGTGCCAGCGCTGATCCTGGGCAGGACTTAGCCAAAAACATTCAGTACTTC
TRBJ1-5	.	TRBV4-1	TRBD1	CASSQEYRGYNQPQHF	TGCGCCAGCAGCCAAGAGTACAGGGGGTATAATCAGCCCCAGCATTTT
TRBJ2-1	.	TRBV11-2	TRBD2	CASSLIGGNRLAGNEQFF	TGTGCCAGCAGCTTAATTGGGGGCAATCGCCTAGCGGGGAATGAGCAGTTCTTC
TRBJ1-3	few	TRBV5-1	.	CASSSGSFSGNTIYF	TGCGCCAGCAGCTCGGGGTCCTTCTCTGGAAACACCATATATTTT
TRBJ2-3	.	TRBV19	.	CASSTQGRPDTQYF	TGTGCCAGTAGCACGCAGGGGCGCCCAGATACGCAGTATTTT
TRBJ1-5	once	TRBV30	.	CAWTSRENQPQHF	TGTGCCTGGACCTCCCGGGAAAATCAGCCCCAGCATTTT
TRBJ1-5	few	TRBV19	.	CASSISGNQPQHF	TGTGCCAGTAGTATTTCAGGGAACCAGCCCCAGCATTTT
TRBJ2-7	.	TRBV9	TRBD1	CASSEGTGGIYEQYF	TGTGCCAGCAGCGAGGGGACAGGGGGGATCTACGAGCAGTACTTC
TRBJ1-4	.	TRBV19	TRBD1	CASSETGGWTNEKLFF	TGTGCCAGTAGTGAAACAGGGGGCTGGACTAATGAAAAACTGTTTTTT
TRBJ1-5	.	TRBV6-5	TRBD1	CASTQDRYSNQPQHF	TGTGCCAGCACCCAGGACAGGTATAGCAATCAGCCCCAGCATTTT
TRBJ1-1	.	TRBV12-3/TRBV12-4	.	CASSLVGATEAFF	TGTGCCAGCAGTTTGGTAGGGGCCACTGAAGCTTTCTTT